The 6 T cell receptor beta chains presented below share a single source sample, sequenced in a study of cytomegalovirus exposure and HLA in healthy donors. With 60 Vbeta and 13 Jbeta primers, the PCR was carried out. The assay was immunoSEQ multiplex PCR, and TCRdb's table has in-frame clones only and misses some. This table holds under 150,000 clones, roughly three quarters found once. Specimen: PBMCs. The source of these receptors is a man younger than 40 in good health and CMV-seronegative.

The rearrangement joins TRBV19 to TRBJ2-1, with 10 bases matching TRBD2. The J segment lost 9 bases and the V segment lost 0 bases, leaving 2 bases of the junction unmatched. The CDR3 contains 14 residues. CDR1 and CDR2 (germline): LNHDA, SQIVND (reference sequence). CDR3 protein: CASSIELAGVEQFF. The CDR3 coding sequence is TGTGCCAGTAGTATAGAGCTAGCGGGGGTTGAGCAGTTCTTC.

This clone was seen just once. The chain combines TRBV5-6 with TRBJ1-1; tentative D call: TRBD1 (5 bases). V shed 4 bases and J shed 1 base, with 5 bases lying between them. In germline, CDR1 is SGHDT, CDR2 YYEEEE. The CDR3 contains 12 residues. CDR3 sequence: CASSQGNTEAFF. CDR3 sequence (DNA): TGTGCCAGCAGCCAGGGGAACACTGAAGCTTTCTTT.

The genes are TRBV27 and TRBJ2-7; 8 bases are a match to TRBD1. With 8 bases clipped from V and 7 bases from J, the junction kept 7 bases outside the gene matches. This CDR3 has 12 residues. CDR1 MNHEY and CDR2 SMNVEV come from the germline V gene (reference sequence). CDR3 nucleotides: TGTGCCAGCCGGGACAGGCTTTCTGAGCAGTACTTC. Translation: CASRDRLSEQYF.

This clone has only a few counts. The gene calls are TRBV28 and TRBJ2-5, with TRBD2 as a possible D gene (5 bases). The CDR3 has 13 residues. CDR1 is MDHEN and CDR2 is SYDVKM in the germline V gene. V was clipped by 5 bases and J by 2 bases, with 9 bases between them. The CDR3 reads CASSKRVQETQYF. The CDR3 nucleotides read TGTGCCAGCAGTAAGAGGGTTCAAGAGACCCAGTACTTC.

The chain carries TRBV15 and TRBJ1-2, with a weak D call TRBD1 (5 bases). V lost 1 base and J 4 bases, leaving 16 bases between the germline ends. There are 16 residues in the CDR3. Germline V CDR1 and CDR2: LNHNV, YYDKDF (reference sequence). In DNA form, the CDR3 reads TGTGCCACCAGCAGAGGCAAACAGGCATTATTCTATGGCTACACCTTC. Its protein is CATSRGKQALFYGYTF.

The chain uses TRBV19 and TRBJ1-5; TRBD1 is a possible D gene (6 bases). V lost 6 bases and J lost 3, with 9 bases in between. CDR1 and CDR2 from the germline V gene are LNHDA and SQIVND (reference sequence). This CDR3 region has 13 residues. As DNA, the CDR3 is TGTGCCAGTAGGGACAGAAACAATCAGCCCCAGCATTTT. Translated: CASRDRNNQPQHF.